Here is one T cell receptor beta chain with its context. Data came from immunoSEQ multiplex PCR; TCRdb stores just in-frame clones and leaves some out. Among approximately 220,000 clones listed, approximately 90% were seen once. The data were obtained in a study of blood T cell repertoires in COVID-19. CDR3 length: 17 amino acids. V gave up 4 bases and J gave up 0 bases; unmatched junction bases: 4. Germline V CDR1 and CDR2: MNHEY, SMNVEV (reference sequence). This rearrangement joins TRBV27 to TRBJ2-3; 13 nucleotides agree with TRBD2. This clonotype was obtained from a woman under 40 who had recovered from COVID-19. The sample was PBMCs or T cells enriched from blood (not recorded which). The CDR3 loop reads CASSSLGLAGSTDTQYF. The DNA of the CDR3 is TGTGCCAGCAGTTCATTGGGACTAGCGGGGAGCACAGATACGCAGTATTTT.